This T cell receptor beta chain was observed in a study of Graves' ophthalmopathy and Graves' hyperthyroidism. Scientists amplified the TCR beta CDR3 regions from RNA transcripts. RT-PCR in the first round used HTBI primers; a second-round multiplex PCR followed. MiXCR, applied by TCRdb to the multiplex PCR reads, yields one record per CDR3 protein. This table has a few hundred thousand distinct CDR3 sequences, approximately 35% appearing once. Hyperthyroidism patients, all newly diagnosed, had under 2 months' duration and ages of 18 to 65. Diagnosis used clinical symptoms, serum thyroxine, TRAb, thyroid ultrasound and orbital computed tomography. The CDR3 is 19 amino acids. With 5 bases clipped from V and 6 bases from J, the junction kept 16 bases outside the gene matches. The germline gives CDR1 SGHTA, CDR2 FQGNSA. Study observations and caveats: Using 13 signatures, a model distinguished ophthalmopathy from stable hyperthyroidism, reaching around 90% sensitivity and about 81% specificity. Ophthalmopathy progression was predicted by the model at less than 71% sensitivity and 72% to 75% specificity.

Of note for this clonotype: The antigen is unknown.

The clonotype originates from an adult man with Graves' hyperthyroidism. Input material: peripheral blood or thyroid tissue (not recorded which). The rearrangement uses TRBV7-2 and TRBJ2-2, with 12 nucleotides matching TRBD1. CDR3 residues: CASSKPEGQGARKAGELFF. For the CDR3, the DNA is TGTGCCAGCAGCAAACCAGAGGGACAGGGGGCGAGGAAGGCCGGGGAGCTGTTTTTT.